What follows is one TCR beta chain and its context. Its antigen is unknown. Generated by immunoSEQ multiplex PCR, the TCRdb table keeps only in-frame clones and is missing some. Of 100,000 or so clones detected, roughly nine tenths appear once; the ten largest clones hold around 0.17%. The sample comes from a study of graft-versus-host responses after intestinal transplantation. The overall study: Every recipient had anti-thymocyte globulin induction and three to four years of tacrolimus plus steroids.

V shed 0 bases, J shed 5 bases, and the junction held 3 bases outside the gene matches. CDR1 is MNHEY, CDR2 SVGAGI, per germline. The CDR3 runs to 15 residues. Whole-study results and caveats: The study found high graft-versus-host to host-versus-graft clonal ratios in allografts of patients with graft-donor T cell macrochimerism. HvG clone declines early post-transplant were associated with peak circulating GvH levels. Some GvH clones appeared in ileal mucosa or blood before recipient bone marrow.

The sequence came from a human donor who received an intestinal transplant. Sequencing used unstimulated CD4+ T cells sorted from spleen or lymph node cells, obtained before intestinal transplant. The chain uses TRBV6-5 and TRBJ2-2, with 7 bases fitting TRBD1. DNA for the CDR3: TGTGCCAGCAGTTACTCGATACAGGGGACCGGGGAGCTGTTTTTT. Encoded protein: CASSYSIQGTGELFF.